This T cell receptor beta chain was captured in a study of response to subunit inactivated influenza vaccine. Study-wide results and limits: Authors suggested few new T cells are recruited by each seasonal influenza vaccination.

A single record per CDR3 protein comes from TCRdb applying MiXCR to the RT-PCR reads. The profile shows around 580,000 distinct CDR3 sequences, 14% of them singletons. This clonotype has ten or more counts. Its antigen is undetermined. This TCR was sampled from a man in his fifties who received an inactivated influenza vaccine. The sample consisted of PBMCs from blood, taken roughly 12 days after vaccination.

The chain's CDR3 is CSVDRSGRDTQYF. The CDR3 bases are TGCAGCGTTGACAGGAGTGGGAGAGATACGCAGTATTTT. The rearrangement links TRBV29-1 to TRBJ2-3, with TRBD2 as a possible D gene (5 bases). Per germline, CDR1 SQVTM and CDR2 ANQGSEA. The CDR3 consists of 13 residues. Trimming stripped 3 bases from V and 5 bases from J, with 12 bases between.